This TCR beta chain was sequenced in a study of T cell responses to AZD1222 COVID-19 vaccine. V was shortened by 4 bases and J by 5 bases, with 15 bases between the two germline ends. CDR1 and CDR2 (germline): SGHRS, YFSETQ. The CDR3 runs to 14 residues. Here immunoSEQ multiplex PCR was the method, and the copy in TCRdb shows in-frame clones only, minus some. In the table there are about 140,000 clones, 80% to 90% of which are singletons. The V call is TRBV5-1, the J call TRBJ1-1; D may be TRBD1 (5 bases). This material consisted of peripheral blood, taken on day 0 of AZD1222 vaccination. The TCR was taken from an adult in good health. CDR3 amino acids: CASSGGPLETEAFF. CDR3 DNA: TGCGCCAGCAGCGGGGGACCCCTTGAGACTGAAGCTTTCTTT. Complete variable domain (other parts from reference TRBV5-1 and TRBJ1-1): KAGVTQTPRYLIKTRGQQVTLSCSPISGHRSVSWYQQTPGQGLQFLFEYFSETQRNKGNFPGRFSGRQFSNSRSEMNVSTLELGDSALYLCASSGGPLETEAFFGQGTRLTVV.